Listed below are T cell receptor beta chains from one sample, sequenced in a study of cytomegalovirus exposure and HLA in healthy donors. The protocol was immunoSEQ multiplex PCR, while the TCRdb copy is restricted to in-frame clones and leaves out a portion. The sample shows about 170,000 clones, approximately 72% of them seen only once. The sequencing sample was made of PBMCs. The receptor set was obtained from a man between 40 and 49 years old in good health and CMV-seropositive. Each CDR3 is given with its conserved first and last residue. The D gene is left open where the match is weak. Expanded clones get a size class; other rows say once, few or many, or leave the size out.

size	V	J	D	CDR3	DNA
-	TRBV7-2	TRBJ2-2	-	CASTRKTNTGELFF	TGTGCCAGCACTAGGAAGACCAACACCGGGGAGCTGTTTTTT
-	TRBV5-1	TRBJ1-2	-	CASSPSGGGYTF	TGCGCCAGCAGCCCCTCGGGGGGAGGCTACACCTTC
once	TRBV29-1	TRBJ2-5	-	CSVDYPGGETQYF	TGCAGCGTTGACTACCCCGGGGGAGAGACCCAGTACTTC
-	TRBV9	TRBJ1-6	-	CASSARRGSPLHF	TGTGCCAGCAGCGCTCGGAGGGGTTCACCCCTCCACTTT
-	TRBV27	TRBJ1-1	TRBD1	CASSSSGTANTEAFF	TGTGCCAGCAGTTCGTCCGGGACAGCGAACACTGAAGCTTTCTTT
-	TRBV5-4	TRBJ2-5	TRBD1	CASSLGQGMQTQYF	TGTGCCAGCAGCTTGGGACAGGGGATGCAGACCCAGTACTTC
-	TRBV9	TRBJ1-2	-	CASSVRPGAYGYTF	TGTGCCAGCAGCGTACGGCCAGGCGCCTATGGCTACACCTTC
once	TRBV4-1	TRBJ1-2	TRBD1	CASSQAGRGRANYGYTF	TGCGCCAGCAGCCAAGCGGGAAGGGGGCGAGCGAACTATGGCTACACCTTC
-	TRBV10-2	TRBJ2-7	TRBD1	CASSASGTGSDEQYF	TGCGCCAGCAGTGCTTCCGGGACAGGCTCTGACGAGCAGTACTTC
once	TRBV7-9	TRBJ2-1	-	CASPTGGGGPYNEQFF	TGTGCCAGCCCTACCGGGGGCGGGGGACCCTACAATGAGCAGTTCTTC
-	TRBV7-9	TRBJ2-7	-	CASSPQTGNLDEQYF	TGTGCCAGCAGCCCCCAAACAGGGAACCTAGACGAGCAGTACTTC
-	TRBV4-3	TRBJ2-3	TRBD2	CASSEERGRADTQYF	TGCGCCAGCAGCGAAGAGCGGGGAAGGGCAGATACGCAGTATTTT
-	TRBV20-1	TRBJ2-1	-	CSARGGEQFF	TGCAGTGCTAGGGGGGGTGAGCAGTTCTTC
-	TRBV4-3	TRBJ2-3	TRBD2	CASSHLAGGTDTQYF	TGCGCCAGCAGCCATCTAGCGGGGGGCACAGATACGCAGTATTTT
-	TRBV4-3	TRBJ1-2	-	CASSQDVGPNYGYTF	TGCGCCAGCAGCCAAGATGTGGGGCCTAACTATGGCTACACCTTC
once	TRBV10-3	TRBJ1-1	-	CAISAQGSNGNTEAFF	TGTGCCATCAGTGCACAGGGTTCGAATGGGAACACTGAAGCTTTCTTT
-	TRBV11-2	TRBJ1-2	-	CASSLERGGYGYTF	TGTGCCAGCAGCTTAGAACGGGGGGGCTATGGCTACACCTTC
-	TRBV9	TRBJ1-3	-	CASSPRGVSGNTIYF	TGTGCCAGCAGCCCCAGGGGCGTATCTGGAAACACCATATATTTT
few	TRBV11-1	TRBJ1-6	-	CASSLQAHNSPLHF	TGTGCCAGCAGCCTCCAGGCCCATAATTCACCCCTCCACTTT
-	TRBV25-1	TRBJ2-5	-	CASSGASSPGETQYF	TGTGCCAGCAGTGGCGCCTCTAGCCCTGGGGAGACCCAGTACTTC